The following is a T cell receptor beta chain sequence with its context. What it binds is unknown. The TRB libraries of cDNA were built by UMI-labeled 5' RACE. From the 5' RACE reads, TCRdb lists one entry per CDR3 protein and no DNA. Its table records 50,000 to 60,000 distinct CDR3 sequences. The data were taken from a study of CXCR3-negative and CXCR3-positive naive CD8 T cells. Whole-study results and caveats: Comparison of naive subsets found surface CD5 to be comparable, and TCR strength was inferred on the basis of TRB CDR3 properties. CXCR3-positive naive cells had more hydrophobic TRB CDR3s than CXCR3-negative naive cells. Within a donor, both naive subsets shared TRBV-TRBJ usage, unlike memory cells.

The V gene's germline CDR1 is SQVTM and CDR2 ANQGSEA. CDR3 length equals 14 residues. This clonotype was sampled from a human donor in good health. Some clones in this sample may be carry-over from other donors' samples. The chain uses TRBV29-1 and TRBJ1-5; without DNA, the TCRdb call of TRBD1 cannot be checked. Material for sequencing was naive CXCR3+ CD8+ T cells from blood. Specified subset: CD45RO-CCR7+CD27+CD95- naive CD8+ T cells expressing CXCR3 (TNR3+). The CDR3 loop is CSAATGQPNQPQHF. Full variable domain (missing parts from reference TRBV29-1 and TRBJ1-5): SAVISQKPSRDICQRGTSLTIQCQVDSQVTMMFWYRQQPGQSLTLIATANQGSEATYESGFVIDKFPISRPNLTFSTLTVSNMSPEDSSIYLCSAATGQPNQPQHFGDGTRLSIL.